The clone carrying this T cell receptor beta chain was detected a few times. Its antigen is undetermined. The data were taken from a study of T-cell memory formation after mild COVID-19. Study-wide context: TCR clusters largely stayed donor specific.

Study-wide points: Certain responding clones were present in pre-infection memory, suggesting participation of cross-reactive memory.

MiXCR, run by TCRdb on the 5' RACE reads, gives a single entry per CDR3 protein. The table records roughly 450,000 distinct CDR3 sequences, 15% to 20% of them present only once. The source material was PBMCs or a T cell subset sorted from them (not recorded which). This receptor was identified in an adult woman who had mild COVID-19 (a few samples of this study predate the infection). Cell type and time point are not known.

The CDR3 DNA is TGTGCCACCAGTGATTCGTCGGGAGCCCGCATATACCAAGAGACCCAGTACTTC. As protein: CATSDSSGARIYQETQYF. The chain couples TRBV24-1 to TRBJ2-5; possibly TRBD2 for D (6 bases). The CDR3 covers 18 residues. The ends were cut back, 2 bases at V and 0 bases at J, with 18 bases in the middle. CDR1 is KGHDR and CDR2 is SFDVKD in the germline V gene.